This TCR beta chain was documented in a study of cytomegalovirus exposure and HLA in healthy donors (dated by TCRdb to 2016 to 2017). As for the study more broadly: An earlier analysis of 587 of the donors reported 250 to 300 Gb of sequence data and around 100 million unique TCR beta sequences obtained from approximately 180 million T cells. Alongside the repertoire data, information on donor age, sex, ethnicity and CMV serostatus was compiled. A later genetic analysis took genome-wide SNP genotypes for about 65% of the roughly 670 donors and used that subset as a discovery cohort. The aim of the study was to test whether cataloging public T cell receptors could identify signatures of past pathogen exposure. HLA typing covered class I and class II loci at four-digit resolution. The study combined high-throughput TCR immunosequencing, statistical association of individual TCRs with disease status, and machine learning to predict cytomegalovirus infection status. The genetic ancestry cluster associated with self-reported Caucasian donors included 81% of the 398 genotyped donors. Rather than drawing on any new phenotypic data, the later analysis identified candidate immune exposures from TCR beta sequences and the way those sequences occurred across donors. Besides the first cohort of hundreds of subjects, a separate validation cohort made up of over a hundred different subjects was used. The study profiled the T cell repertoires of 500 to 800 subjects by immunosequencing and related them to cytomegalovirus serostatus. An early release covering roughly 640 HLA-typed donors comprised about 310 gigabases of sequencing data and 65 million to 100 million unique TCR sequences. To decide whether each TCR beta V gene segment behaved as functional or pseudogenic, an earlier analysis of some 580 of the donors relied on high-throughput TCR beta sequencing. On average, over 200,000 unique TCR beta nucleotide sequences were sequenced per donor among about 400 genotyped donors of the cohort, with about 19% of those sequences being non-productive. The number of donors typed differed by locus, with roughly 620-630 for A, B, C, DRB1 and DQB1, roughly 520 for DQA1, over 600 for DPA1, and some 470 for DPB1. Because of strong linkage in the cohort, five DR-DQ haplotypes were treated as single units for association and clustering. Every discovery cohort repertoire had been produced on one sequencing platform. A later analysis re-analyzed previously published TCR beta repertoires from 650 to 800 donors and added high-resolution HLA genotyping to study TCR occurrence patterns.

The method behind the library was the immunoSEQ multiplex PCR assay. For the multiplex PCR, a mixture combining 60 forward primers for TCR Vbeta segments and 13 reverse primers for TCR Jbeta segments was used. The CDR3 region of rearranged TCR beta genes was amplified from genomic DNA by a multiplex PCR assay. Amplified TCR beta libraries were sequenced as 87-base-pair reads on the Illumina HiSeq System. Processing in the source paper ran as follows. A later analysis counted around 72 million unique TCR beta chains across the 666 repertoires, and around 9.9 million of these chains were shared by at least two donors. To remove PCR and sequencing errors, raw reads were error-corrected and collapsed into unique sequences using a nearest-neighbor algorithm that merged closely related sequences. CDR3 sequences were aligned to IMGT reference sequences to assign V, D and J gene segments. For a sequence to be retained, a match of at least six nucleotides to both a V gene segment and a J gene segment was required. A rearrangement counted as productive if the CDR3 had no stop codons and remained in frame with V and J, and every other rearrangement counted as non-productive. CDR3 was defined according to IMGT convention as the region running from the second conserved V-encoded cysteine to the conserved J-encoded phenylalanine. Sequences without an unambiguous match to a single V gene segment were excluded from the earlier analysis of about 640 of the donors. In an earlier analysis of almost 600 of the donors, a V segment was called functional when productive rearrangements were above 56.7%, and segregating when the standard deviation between donors exceeded 5%. A statistical classification framework was developed to diagnose cytomegalovirus status using the catalog of TCR beta chain sequences. V and J gene assignment, in a later analysis, came from comparing TCR nucleotide sequences with IMGT/GENE-DB human TR gene sequences. Using the TCRdist pipeline, a later analysis assigned CDR3 sequences along with most-parsimonious VDJ recombination scenarios. A later analysis defined each TCR beta chain by its CDR3 amino acid sequence plus V-gene family, and excluded reads lacking a unique V-gene family. A later analysis removed several hundred highly shared, low-generation-probability nucleotide sequences to deal with suspected cross-contamination and a sequencing artifact. In a later analysis, a clonal expansion index was calculated for each public chain from normalized within-repertoire ranks of inferred template counts. In a later analysis, generation probabilities were computed using a VDJ recombination model fitted to out-of-frame rearrangements, and the results were checked against IGoR. In a later analysis, TCR-TCR, TCR-HLA and TCR-CMV co-occurrence was scored with hypergeometric tests, and a repertoire-size bias correction was applied to TCR pairs. False discovery rates were estimated in a later analysis by permuting HLA or CMV assignments 20 times. In a later analysis, co-occurring TCRs were grouped with DBSCAN, and TCRdist sequence similarity was added when clustering was performed within HLA-allele-positive subsets. Repertoires with fewer than 30,000 or more than 120,000 public chains were left out of co-occurrence clustering, as were a few repertoires with anomalous nucleotide sharing. TCRdb's version of the immuneACCESS table is confined to in-frame rearrangements and falls short of the full clone set. An unresolved V gene accounts for under half of the shortfall where checked; the remainder is of unknown origin. Clonal size and the V and J genes are those of that table, whereas D and trimming came from the DNA. Recorded for this sample are under 150,000 clones; 75% to 85% of them occurred a single time. The top ten hold around 4.3% of the sample.

Overall study results and their limits: In a later genetic analysis, a missense DCLRE1C variant was associated with V-gene and J-gene trimming of TCR beta chains, and the association was replicated in an independent cohort. A total of around 150 TCR beta chains were listed by the study as associated with cytomegalovirus. The cohort was sequenced for TCR beta chains only, and without alpha or paired-chain data the features that could be detected were limited. CMV serostatus was the only immune exposure information available for the cohort. When HLA alleles, especially DR and DQ, strongly co-occurred, attributing TCR associations to individual alleles was difficult. Several of the top co-occurrence clusters appeared to be linked to parvovirus B19, influenza, CMV and Epstein-Barr virus, according to a later analysis. According to a later analysis, most CMV-associated TCR beta chains appeared to be HLA-restricted, and the HLA associations seemed to be driven largely by CMV exposure. The 87-base-pair reads could not distinguish some IMGT-functional V segments, including TRBV6-2 and TRBV6-3, so those segments were excluded. According to a later analysis, TCR association rates differed among HLA loci, with DRB1 alleles showing the most associated TCRs and HLA-C alleles showing the fewest. In vitro tests confirmed that a few of the cytomegalovirus-associated TCR beta chains recognize cytomegalovirus antigens. Compared with equally common non-associated chains, HLA-associated TCR beta chains in a later analysis were more clonally expanded and had lower generation probabilities. In an earlier analysis of a few hundred of the donors, most TCR beta V segments were observed in productive rearrangements about 90% or about 30% of the time, broadly matching IMGT annotations. HLA typing was unavailable for some donors at each locus, so association tests used only the typed subset. Roughly uniform sequencing depth across donors was assumed in presence/absence analyses, although this assumption may not hold. The sequencing pipeline was judged likely to have produced a cluster of highly shared sequence variants as a technical artifact. At a false discovery rate of 0.05, a later analysis linked roughly 17,000 TCR beta sequences to specific HLA alleles. In a later genetic analysis, fewer N-insertions in productive TCRs were reported among donors in an Asian-associated ancestry cluster than the approximately 630-donor mean. A further reported finding was that TCR beta sequences accurately predicted the HLA-A and HLA-B alleles for most subjects in the first cohort. The classifier was reported to diagnose cytomegalovirus status with high specificity and sensitivity in both the original and validation cohorts. Because counts were too low, seventeen rarely observed V segments, including chromosome 9 orphons, were excluded from the earlier analysis of several hundred of the donors. Across donors, most TCR sequences were observed very rarely, whereas some public TCRs were present in many individuals. Linkage disequilibrium might explain the correlated functional status among segregating V segments, but an unknown experimental factor could not be ruled out. The authors suggested that the approach could potentially be extended to other disease states and immunological phenotypes.

CDR1 is given as SGDLS and CDR2 as YYNGEE, both from the germline V gene. The CDR3 sequence holds 17 residues, the cysteine and phenylalanine included. Only CDR3 DNA is held: 51 bases, read in frame from base 1. V loses 0 bases of germline sequence and J loses 1 base, and the interval between the two ends is 14 bases. With respect to this clone: Its antigen is still unknown. Per-base quality was not reported, and no clone a single base away is much larger than it.

The cohort was made up of roughly 670 healthy bone marrow donors. All cohort members were sampled while nominally healthy, although unrecorded immune exposures were likely present. The donor was CMV seropositive and belonged to the group of a few hundred seropositive cohort members. A peripheral blood sample was collected from each donor, and TCR beta sequencing was performed on peripheral blood mononuclear cells. The Qiagen DNeasy Blood Extraction Kit was used to extract genomic DNA from the blood cell samples. The sequence links TRBV9 to TRBJ2-1, with TRBD2 perhaps the D gene, on 5 matching bases. The TCR sequence derives from a man between 25 and 39 years old in good health and CMV-seropositive. Material for sequencing was PBMCs. The sequenced DNA is TGTGCCAGCAGCGTAGAGGATGGAGGCCCATCCTACAATGAGCAGTTCTTC. It specifies CASSVEDGGPSYNEQFF.